These 27 T cell receptor beta chains share one sample of origin, sequenced in a study of blood T cells in healthy people across ages. With a J-beta primer mix and a sample-barcoded 5' primer, a second PCR ran about 6 to 11 cycles. TCRdb called the 5' RACE reads again in MiXCR, with one record for every CDR3 protein. Here the sample spans about 510,000 distinct CDR3 sequences, roughly a quarter being singletons. Separately, the same data were catalogued under a study of T cells of mothers and their children.

The specimen sequenced was blood. These receptor sequences come from a boy under 10 years old in good health.

This chain connects TRBV6-5 to TRBJ1-3, with 9 nucleotides matching TRBD1. This CDR3 has 14 residues. Unmatched junction bases numbered 5, after V lost 11 bases and J lost 0 bases. The germline gives CDR1 MNHEY, CDR2 SVGAGI. The chain's CDR3 is CAAGQGLSGNTIYF. Here the CDR3 DNA reads TGTGCCGCTGGACAGGGGCTCTCTGGAAACACCATATATTTT.

This clonotype turned up a few times. This chain connects TRBV5-4 to TRBJ2-1; D is ambiguous. CDR1 is SGHNT, CDR2 YYREEE, per germline (reference sequence). The length of the CDR3 is 15 residues. V was shortened by 2 bases and J by 6 bases, with 15 bases between the two germline ends. CDR3 nucleotide sequence: TGTGCCAGCAGCTTAGGCGGTAAGACTTGCAATGAGCAGTTCTTC. It codes for CASSLGGKTCNEQFF.

The chain carries TRBV4-2 and TRBJ2-5, with TRBD2 as a possible D gene (5 bases). The germline gives CDR1 LGHNA, CDR2 YNFKEQ. Trimming removed 1 base from V and 5 bases from J, with 14 bases in between. CDR3 size: 15 residues. The CDR3 coding sequence is TGTGCCAGCAGCCAAGGTCGTCAACTAGTGGAGACCCAGTACTTC. Its protein product is CASSQGRQLVETQYF.

The chain couples TRBV6-5 to TRBJ2-7; D remains unclear. The ends were cut back, 0 bases at V and 3 bases at J, with 12 bases in the middle. Germline CDR1 is MNHEY and CDR2 is SVGAGI. This CDR3 contains 15 residues. CDR3 protein: CASSYSTHLGYEQYF. In DNA, the CDR3 is TGTGCCAGCAGTTACTCGACCCACCTGGGCTACGAGCAGTACTTC.

This clonotype was seen a handful of times. The V gene is TRBV9, the J gene TRBJ2-5; 8 nucleotides agree with TRBD2. After removal of 4 bases from V and 5 bases from J, the junction contained 10 bases not matched to a gene. This CDR3 has 15 amino acids. Looked up from germline, CDR1 is SGDLS and CDR2 is YYNGEE. CDR3 residues: CASSLPGTSGETQYF. The DNA for the CDR3 is TGTGCCAGCAGCTTGCCTGGGACTAGTGGGGAGACCCAGTACTTC. The complete variable domain, with remaining parts taken from reference TRBV9 and TRBJ2-5, reads DSGVTQTPKHLITATGQRVTLRCSPRSGDLSVYWYQQSLDQGLQFLIQYYNGEERAKGNILERFSAQQFPDLHSELNLSSLELGDSALYFCASSLPGTSGETQYFGPGTRLLVL.

The CDR3 protein is CASSLDPSGFLSPYEQYF. Written as DNA, the CDR3 is TGTGCCAGCAGCTTAGATCCTAGCGGGTTCCTCAGCCCCTACGAGCAGTACTTC. V and J are TRBV7-2 and TRBJ2-7; 8 nucleotides align to TRBD2. Trimming at V came to 1 base and at J to 2 bases, leaving 13 bases not matched to a gene. The CDR3 extends over 18 amino acids. Germline loops: CDR1 SGHTA, CDR2 FQGNSA.

The chain links TRBV4-1 to TRBJ2-3, with 9 positions matching TRBD2. The CDR3 is made up of 15 amino acids. After removal of 4 bases from V and 0 bases from J, the junction contained 2 bases not matched to a gene. Germline V CDR1 and CDR2: MGHRA, YSYEKL. CDR3 sequence: CASSLSGSSTDTQYF. CDR3 sequence (DNA): TGCGCCAGCAGCCTTAGCGGGAGCAGCACAGATACGCAGTATTTT.

The V call is TRBV27, the J call TRBJ2-7, with 8 bases identical to TRBD2. Germline CDR1 and CDR2: MNHEY and SMNVEV (reference sequence). The CDR3 length is 14 residues. With V trimmed by 7 bases and J by 6 bases, 11 bases remained unmatched. CDR3 bases: TGTGCCAGCAAATGGGAGCGGGAGATGGGCGAGCAGTACTTC. Protein: CASKWEREMGEQYF.

This clonotype was observed a handful of times. This chain connects TRBV10-1 to TRBJ1-1, with D maybe TRBD1 (6 bases). V was shortened by 5 bases and J by 3 bases, with 19 bases between the two germline ends. CDR3 length: 16 residues. Germline V gene data show CDR1 as WNHNN and CDR2 as SYGVQD (reference sequence). The CDR3, as DNA: TGCGCCAGCAGTTCCAGGCCGGGGGGCCTGGACACTGAAGCTTTCTTT. Translating it yields CASSSRPGGLDTEAFF.

The CDR3 spells CASSPGMETQYF. The DNA for the CDR3 is TGCGCCAGCAGTCCAGGGATGGAGACCCAGTACTTC. The rearrangement links TRBV5-1 to TRBJ2-5; TRBD1 might be the D (5 bases). Deletions cut 5 bases from V and 5 bases from J, with 10 bases between. Germline CDR1 is SGHRS and CDR2 is YFSETQ. The CDR3 runs 12 residues.

This clonotype showed up just a few times. The V and J genes are TRBV24-1 and TRBJ1-1; D possibly corresponds to TRBD1 (6 bases). CDR3 length: 16 residues. From germline, CDR1 is KGHDR and CDR2 SFDVKD. Trimming took off 4 bases at V and 0 bases at J, with 14 bases between the two ends. In DNA form, the CDR3 reads TGTGCCACCAGTGACCGGAGACAGGACGTGAACACTGAAGCTTTCTTT. Translating gives CATSDRRQDVNTEAFF.

V is TRBV5-8 and J is TRBJ2-6; D is undetermined. The CDR3 length is 15 residues. V lost 2 bases to trimming and J lost 2 bases, with 8 bases between them. Germline CDR1 and CDR2: SGHTS and YDEGEE. CDR3 residues: CASSFTVAGANVLTF. The CDR3 DNA reads TGTGCCAGCAGCTTCACAGTGGCTGGGGCCAACGTCCTGACTTTC.

This chain links TRBV28 with TRBJ2-7, with 7 bases lining up with TRBD2. V trimming: 9 bases; J trimming: 1 base; junction bases outside the gene matches: 9. Germline assignment: CDR1 MDHEN and CDR2 SYDVKM. There are 14 residues in the CDR3. The CDR3 nucleotides are TGTGCCAGTTGGCGCGGCGGGGGTTCCTACGAGCAGTACTTC. This gives the protein CASWRGGGSYEQYF. Full variable domain (missing parts from reference TRBV28 and TRBJ2-7): DVKVTQSSRYLVKRTGEKVFLECVQDMDHENMFWYRQDPGLGLRLIYFSYDVKMKEKGDIPEGYSVSREKKERFSLILESASTNQTSMYLCASWRGGGSYEQYFGPGTRLTVT.

This clonotype was detected only a few times. The junction departs from germline at one end; a sequencing error may be responsible. The chain recombines TRBV11-2 with TRBJ2-7, with D uncertain. The CDR3 spans 12 residues. CDR1 SGHAT and CDR2 FQNNGV come from the germline V gene. CDR3 loop: CASNLILDEQYF. CDR3 nucleotide sequence: TGTGCCAGCAACTTAATCCTTGACGAGCAGTACTTC.

This clonotype was detected a few times. V gene TRBV27 combines with J gene TRBJ2-5, with TRBD2 matching over 10 bases. Germline-derived CDR1 and CDR2 are MNHEY and SMNVEV (reference sequence). With V trimmed by 6 bases and J by 3 bases, 7 bases remained unmatched. This CDR3 comprises 15 residues. Written as DNA, the CDR3 is TGTGCCAGCAGGGATAGACTAGCGGGCGAAGAGACCCAGTACTTC. Translating gives CASRDRLAGEETQYF.

The gene calls are TRBV20-1 and TRBJ2-1; TRBD2 matches 14 bases. With 3 bases clipped from V and 8 bases from J, the junction kept 18 bases outside the gene matches. Germline V gene data show CDR1 as DFQATT and CDR2 as SNEGSKA (reference sequence). CDR3 length equals 19 residues. The CDR3 DNA reads TGCAGTGCTAGTGAAAATTTGGCGGGACTAGCGGGAGCGGTGGATGAGCAGTTCTTC. Its protein product is CSASENLAGLAGAVDEQFF.

V gene TRBV3-1 combines with J gene TRBJ2-5; perhaps TRBD1 as D (5 bases). Trimming removed 1 base from V and 1 base from J, with 10 bases in between. Germline V gene sequence: CDR1 LGHDT, CDR2 YNNKEL (reference sequence). The CDR3 covers 15 residues. This CDR3 is CASSQGYDSQETQYF. In nucleotides, the CDR3 is TGTGCCAGCAGCCAAGGGTACGACAGCCAAGAGACCCAGTACTTC.

This clonotype occurred a few times. The chain couples TRBV10-3 to TRBJ2-3; either TRBD1 or TRBD2 may supply D (5 bases each). The CDR3 is 15 residues long. Per germline, CDR1 ENHRY and CDR2 SYGVKD. With 2 bases removed from V and 0 bases from J, the gap between germline ends came to 9 bases. The CDR3 DNA sequence: TGTGCCATCAGTGAGGGGACGGCCAGCACAGATACGCAGTATTTT. Its protein product is CAISEGTASTDTQYF.

The rearrangement uses TRBV3-1 and TRBJ2-1; 14 nucleotides align to TRBD2. The V gene end was trimmed by 3 bases and the J gene end by 12 bases; junction bases not matched to a gene: 10. Per germline, CDR1 LGHDT and CDR2 YNNKEL (reference sequence). The CDR3 runs to 16 residues. CDR3 coding DNA: TGTGCCAGCAGCCACACGGGGACTAGCGGGGGACAGGTGCAGTTCTTC. This sequence encodes CASSHTGTSGGQVQFF.

The chain recombines TRBV12-3 or TRBV12-4 with TRBJ2-4; the match to TRBD1 covers 10 bases. The CDR3 loop spans 16 amino acids. V gave up 5 bases and J gave up 1 base; unmatched junction bases: 5. The CDR3 region is CASSHGQGVAKNIQYF. The DNA of the CDR3 is TGTGCCAGCAGTCACGGACAGGGGGTGGCCAAAAACATTCAGTACTTC.

The chain links TRBV2 to TRBJ2-7, with TRBD1 matching over 10 bases. The J call may be in error: the DNA end matches TRBJ2-1 better. The CDR3 is made up of 13 amino acids. Germline V gene lookup returns CDR1 SNHLY and CDR2 FYNNEI. The CDR3 nucleotides are TGTGCCAGCGGGACAGGGGCTTGGAATGAGCAGTTCTTC. Translating it yields CASGTGAWNEQFF.

CDR3 in DNA: TGTGCCAGCAGCTTAGGGGACAGGGGGTACCGCTACACCTTC. Its translation: CASSLGDRGYRYTF. The chain joins TRBV7-2 to TRBJ1-2; TRBD1 matches at 11 bases. V lost 1 base to trimming and J lost 9 bases; unmatched junction nucleotides: 4. Germline values: CDR1 SGHTA, CDR2 FQGNSA. The CDR3 contains 14 residues. Together with reference TRBV7-2 and TRBJ1-2, the CDR3 gives the full variable domain: GAGVSQSPSNKVTEKGKDVELRCDPISGHTALYWYRQSLGQGLEFLIYFQGNSAPDKSGLPSDRFSAERTGGSVSTLTIQRTQQEDSAVYLCASSLGDRGYRYTFGSGTRLTVV.

The gene calls are TRBV28 and TRBJ2-5; 8 nucleotides match TRBD2. Germline CDR1 MDHEN, CDR2 SYDVKM. The CDR3 consists of 16 residues. J was trimmed by 5 bases and V by 2 bases; bases with no gene match: 10. CDR3 region: CASSLQRAGVRETQYF. The CDR3 nucleotides are TGTGCCAGCAGTTTACAGAGAGCGGGAGTCAGGGAGACCCAGTACTTC.

In its sample, this clonotype was seen many times. The J gene is TRBJ2-5, the V gene TRBV12-3 or TRBV12-4, with 15 nucleotides matching TRBD2. J gave up 2 bases and V 2 bases, and 12 bases lay outside the gene matches. The CDR3 consists of 20 residues. This chain's CDR3 is CASSLIRTGTSGGPQETQYF. The CDR3 DNA follows: TGTGCCAGCAGTTTAATCAGGACAGGGACTAGCGGGGGGCCACAAGAGACCCAGTACTTC.

CDR3 sequence reads: CASSFEPSGEWETQYF. As DNA, the CDR3 is TGTGCCAGCAGTTTTGAGCCTAGCGGGGAGTGGGAGACCCAGTACTTC. The rearrangement uses TRBV12-3 or TRBV12-4 and TRBJ2-5; 9 bases are a match to TRBD2. V lost 3 bases to trimming and J lost 5 bases; unmatched junction nucleotides: 10. The CDR3 extends over 16 amino acids.

This chain's CDR3 is CASIGPGEQFF. The CDR3 DNA is TGTGCCAGTATTGGTCCGGGTGAGCAGTTCTTC. The V and J genes are TRBV19 and TRBJ2-1, with no clear D. The V gene's germline CDR1 is LNHDA and CDR2 SQIVND (reference sequence). V lost 7 bases, J lost 9 bases, and 10 bases lay in between. This CDR3 region has 11 residues.

In its sample, this clonotype was seen a few times. The chain joins TRBV13 to TRBJ2-5, with no clear D. With the DNA end fitting TRBJ2-1 better, the J assignment may be wrong. The V gene's germline CDR1 is PRHDT and CDR2 FYEKMQ (reference sequence). The CDR3 runs 13 residues. The CDR3 spells CASSPWLNNEQFF. The CDR3 DNA sequence: TGTGCCAGCAGCCCCTGGTTGAACAATGAGCAGTTCTTC.